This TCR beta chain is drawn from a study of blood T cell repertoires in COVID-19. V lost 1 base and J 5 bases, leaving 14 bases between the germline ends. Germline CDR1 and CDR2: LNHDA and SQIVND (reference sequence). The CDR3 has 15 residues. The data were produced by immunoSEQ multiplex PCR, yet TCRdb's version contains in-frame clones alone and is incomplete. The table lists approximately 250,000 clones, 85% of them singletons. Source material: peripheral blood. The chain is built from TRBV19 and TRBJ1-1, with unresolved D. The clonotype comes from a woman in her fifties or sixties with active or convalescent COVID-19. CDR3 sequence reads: CASSIGGGFVTEAFF. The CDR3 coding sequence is TGTGCCAGTAGTATAGGGGGAGGGTTTGTAACTGAAGCTTTCTTT.